These 8 T cell receptor beta chains came from one sample sequenced in a study of T-cell memory formation after mild COVID-19. MiXCR, run by TCRdb on the 5' RACE reads, gives a single entry per CDR3 protein. The table has approximately 200,000 distinct CDR3 sequences, 16% seen once. The sample was PBMCs or a T cell subset sorted from them (not recorded which). All receptors derive from an adult woman who had mild COVID-19 (a few samples of this study predate the infection). Cell type and time point are not known.

The chain links TRBV24-1 to TRBJ2-1; 8 nucleotides line up with TRBD2. V gave up 3 bases and J gave up 7 bases; unmatched junction bases: 10. The CDR3 is made up of 16 amino acids. Looked up from germline, CDR1 is KGHDR and CDR2 is SFDVKD. The CDR3 DNA follows: TGTGCCACCAGTGATCCCAGCGGGGGCTCAGGGAATGAGCAGTTCTTC. Amino acid sequence: CATSDPSGGSGNEQFF.

This clonotype was counted at least ten times. The V gene is TRBV7-9, the J gene TRBJ1-6; no clear D gene. V lost 1 base to trimming and J lost 4 bases, with 5 bases between them. Per the germline V gene, CDR1 is SEHNR and CDR2 is FQNEAQ (reference sequence). The CDR3 consists of 14 residues. In nucleotides, the CDR3 is TGTGCCAGCAGCTTAGAACAGTATAATTCACCCCTCCACTTT. Translating it yields CASSLEQYNSPLHF.

The chain uses TRBV24-1 and TRBJ2-1; 11 nucleotides match TRBD2. Germline values: CDR1 KGHDR, CDR2 SFDVKD. This CDR3 has 19 amino acids. J was trimmed by 0 bases and V by 0 bases; bases with no gene match: 6. Here the CDR3 DNA reads TGTGCCACCAGTGATTTGACTAGCGGGGGCTCGAGCTCCTACAATGAGCAGTTCTTC. Amino acids: CATSDLTSGGSSSYNEQFF.

The V call is TRBV28, the J call TRBJ1-1, with no clear D. CDR3 length: 15 amino acids. CDR1 and CDR2 from the germline V gene are MDHEN and SYDVKM. Trimming took off 5 bases at V and 1 base at J, with 14 bases between the two ends. CDR3 coding DNA: TGTGCCAGCAGTGGCGCGACTACACAGAACACTGAAGCTTTCTTT. This translates into CASSGATTQNTEAFF.

This clonotype was found a few times. This chain connects TRBV4-3 to TRBJ2-3, with D perhaps matching TRBD1 or TRBD2 (5 bases each). Trimming stripped 2 bases from V and 10 bases from J, with 10 bases between. The germline CDR1 and CDR2 sequences are LGHNA and YSLEER. The CDR3 spans 12 residues. The CDR3, as DNA: TGCGCCAGCAGCCAATCGGGGCGGGCGCAGTATTTT. Amino acids: CASSQSGRAQYF.

The V and J genes are TRBV2 and TRBJ2-7, with 9 bases lining up with TRBD2. CDR3 length: 14 amino acids. Per germline, CDR1 SNHLY and CDR2 FYNNEI. With 6 bases clipped from V and 2 bases from J, the junction kept 5 bases outside the gene matches. CDR3 coding DNA: TGTGCCAGCAGCGAGACTAGCGGCCCCTACGAGCAGTACTTC. It yields the protein CASSETSGPYEQYF.

This clonotype was seen only a few times. The chain couples TRBV4-1 to TRBJ2-5; TRBD1 agrees at 7 bases. The germline gives CDR1 MGHRA, CDR2 YSYEKL. The V gene end was trimmed by 4 bases and the J gene end by 2 bases; junction bases not matched to a gene: 4. This CDR3 is built from 14 residues. CDR3 sequence reads: CASSLQGKQETQYF. Written as DNA, the CDR3 is TGCGCCAGCAGCCTACAGGGGAAACAAGAGACCCAGTACTTC.

This clonotype turned up a few times. V is TRBV7-2 and J is TRBJ1-5; possible D gene TRBD1, 5 bases. From germline, CDR1 is SGHTA and CDR2 FQGNSA. The CDR3 spans 15 residues. The V gene lost 1 base and the J gene lost 7 bases, with 14 bases spanning the gap. This chain's CDR3 is CASSLGLLGQQPQHF. DNA of the CDR3: TGTGCCAGCAGCTTAGGGTTGTTGGGGCAACAGCCCCAGCATTTT.